This TCR beta chain derives from a study of identical twins. General observations from the study: There were fewer insertions in abundant cord blood beta clonotypes, but memory repertoires showed no such pattern. Twins' excess sharing was less marked for out-of-frame beta sequences. There was more out-of-frame TCR alpha sharing in monozygotic twins than models estimated.

Addition of a universal primer site occurred through template switching, and cDNA carried unique molecular identifiers. TCRdb reprocessed the 5' RACE reads via MiXCR and lists one record per CDR3 protein. The table has about 340,000 distinct CDR3 sequences, approximately 9.1% seen once. Of note for this clonotype: Antigen unknown.

CDR3 length: 18 amino acids. CDR1 DFQATT and CDR2 SNEGSKA come from the germline V gene (reference sequence). Trimming removed 0 bases from V and 0 bases from J; junction bases left unmatched: 5. Sequencing was done on a sample of naive T cells sorted from blood. This receptor was obtained from a woman aged 45-65 years in good health. The chain joins TRBV20-1 to TRBJ2-2; the match to TRBD2 covers 12 bases. CDR3 protein: CSARDLAGGPSNTGELFF. The CDR3 nucleotides are TGCAGTGCTAGAGATCTAGCGGGAGGGCCATCGAACACCGGGGAGCTGTTTTTT.